A selection of T cell receptor beta chains follows, all from one sample in a study of CD8 T cells in ankylosing spondylitis. TCRdb reanalysed the 5' RACE reads using MiXCR and keeps one entry per CDR3 protein. This table has about 27,000 distinct CDR3 sequences, 6.5% to 9.5% appearing once. Sequencing used blood. The receptors originated from a male donor with ankylosing spondylitis or in good health (not recorded which). The CDR3 runs from the conserved cysteine through the conserved F or W. A D gene is named only where the DNA matches it firmly. Part of the rows lack a size; the others show once, few, many or a class for expanded clones.

V gene	D gene	J gene	clone size	CDR3 DNA	CDR3 protein
TRBV20-1	.	TRBJ2-2	many	TGCAGTGCTAGACCCTCTGCAGGGACGAACACCGGGGAGCTGTTTTTT	CSARPSAGTNTGELFF
TRBV19	TRBD2	TRBJ2-2	.	TGTGCCAGTATGGTCGGGCTAGCGGCCGGGGAGCTGTTTTTT	CASMVGLAAGELFF
TRBV28	.	TRBJ2-2	.	TGTGCCAGCAGTTCCGAAGGGAGAGGGAATGCCGGGGAGCTGTTTTTT	CASSSEGRGNAGELFF
TRBV20-1	.	TRBJ2-1	many	TGCAGTGCTAGAGATCCGGGTCGGGCTTACAATGAGCAGTTCTTC	CSARDPGRAYNEQFF
TRBV7-2	.	TRBJ2-3	few	TGTGCCACCTGTACTGTGGGGGGGGGCTCAGATACGCAGTATTTT	CATCTVGGGSDTQYF
TRBV5-1	TRBD2	TRBJ2-3	few	TGCGCCAGCAGCTCGGGGACTAGCGGGAACAGGGGGGCAGATACGCAGTATTTT	CASSSGTSGNRGADTQYF
TRBV28	TRBD2	TRBJ2-4	many	TGTGCCAGCAGTCTCTTGGTAATCGGGACTAGCGCCAACATTCAGTACTTC	CASSLLVIGTSANIQYF
TRBV5-1	.	TRBJ2-1	many	TGCGCCAGCAGCTTCAGTGGGTATGAGCAGTTCTTC	CASSFSGYEQFF
TRBV12-3/TRBV12-4	.	TRBJ2-1	.	TGTGCCAGCAGTTTGGGCAGGGTTCCCCACAATGAGCAGTTCTTC	CASSLGRVPHNEQFF
TRBV12-3/TRBV12-4	.	TRBJ2-2	.	TGTGCCAGCACCCTCCGCACGCACAACACCGGGGAGCTGTTTTTT	CASTLRTHNTGELFF
TRBV5-1	.	TRBJ2-7	.	TGCGCCAGCAGCTTAGTTGGGGACTCCTACGAGCAGTACTTC	CASSLVGDSYEQYF
TRBV25-1	TRBD1	TRBJ2-1	.	TGTGCCAGCAGTGAAGGACAGGGATATTCCTACAATGAGCAGTTCTTC	CASSEGQGYSYNEQFF